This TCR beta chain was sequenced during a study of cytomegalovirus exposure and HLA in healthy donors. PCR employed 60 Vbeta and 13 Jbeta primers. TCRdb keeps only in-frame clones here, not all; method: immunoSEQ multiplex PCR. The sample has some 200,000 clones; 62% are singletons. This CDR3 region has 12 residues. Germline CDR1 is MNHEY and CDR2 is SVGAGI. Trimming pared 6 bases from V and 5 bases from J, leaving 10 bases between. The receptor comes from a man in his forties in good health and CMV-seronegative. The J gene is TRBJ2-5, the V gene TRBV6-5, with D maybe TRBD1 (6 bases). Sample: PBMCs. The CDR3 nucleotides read TGTGCCAGCAGACAGGGCTTGGAGACCCAGTACTTC. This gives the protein CASRQGLETQYF.